This T cell receptor (beta chain) is drawn from a study of T cell responses to AZD1222 COVID-19 vaccine. Study observations and caveats: Among those given AZD1222, only 6 or 7 were seropositive at baseline. Vaccination with two AZD1222 doses was followed by a rise in Spike-specific TCR breadth and depth.

Sequencing was performed with immunoSEQ multiplex PCR; in TCRdb, only in-frame clones are kept and a portion is missing. The data contain around 70,000 clones, 79% of them singletons. Trimming stripped 3 bases from V and 4 bases from J, with 14 bases between. The CDR3 runs 15 residues. Per the germline V gene, CDR1 is SGHDT and CDR2 is YYEEEE. This clone showed up just once. Its cognate antigen is unknown. The sequencing used peripheral blood, collected on day 0 of MenACWY control vaccination. The chain employs TRBV5-6 and TRBJ1-5, with D perhaps TRBD1 (5 bases). This receptor was taken from an adult in good health. CDR3: CASSYGPSGNQPQHF. The CDR3 DNA reads TGTGCCAGCAGCTATGGGCCTTCAGGGAATCAGCCCCAGCATTTT.